This is a list of T cell receptor beta chains from one sample in a study of T cell responses to AZD1222 COVID-19 vaccine. Only in-frame clones appear in the TCRdb table, and some are missing; sequencing was by immunoSEQ multiplex PCR. The table records tens of thousands of clones, about 89% of them present only once. The starting material was peripheral blood, obtained on day 0 of MenACWY control vaccination. Every receptor here comes from an adult in good health. Both conserved end residues are part of each CDR3. A D gene is named only where the DNA matches it firmly. Some rows mark clone size as missing; the rest say once, few, many or name a class of expanded clone.

clone_size: .
j_call: TRBJ2-6
v_call: TRBV7-2
d_call: TRBD1
cdr3_aa: CASSLSGTDYTFGANVLTF
cdr3_nt: TGTGCCAGCAGCTTATCTGGGACAGACTACACCTTTGGGGCCAACGTCCTGACTTTC

clone_size: .
j_call: TRBJ2-1
v_call: TRBV27
d_call: .
cdr3_aa: CASSLGSWNEQFF
cdr3_nt: TGTGCCAGCAGTTTGGGTTCGTGGAATGAGCAGTTCTTC

clone_size: .
j_call: TRBJ1-1
v_call: TRBV7-2
d_call: TRBD1
cdr3_aa: CASGRGSGAFF
cdr3_nt: TGTGCCAGCGGCAGGGGGTCGGGAGCTTTCTTT

clone_size: .
j_call: TRBJ1-2
v_call: TRBV10-3
d_call: TRBD1
cdr3_aa: CAISESGGAGYGYTF
cdr3_nt: TGTGCCATCAGTGAGTCAGGGGGCGCTGGCTATGGCTACACCTTC

clone_size: .
j_call: TRBJ1-3
v_call: TRBV7-2
d_call: .
cdr3_aa: CASSLVGESSGNTIYF
cdr3_nt: TGTGCCAGCAGCTTAGTGGGGGAGAGCTCTGGAAACACCATATATTTT

clone_size: .
j_call: TRBJ1-2
v_call: TRBV12-5
d_call: .
cdr3_aa: CASGLVTWGGENYGYTF
cdr3_nt: TGTGCTAGTGGTTTAGTAACCTGGGGGGGCGAAAACTATGGCTACACCTTC

clone_size: .
j_call: TRBJ2-3
v_call: TRBV11-2
d_call: .
cdr3_aa: CASSPHPGSSGLYF
cdr3_nt: TGTGCCAGCAGCCCCCACCCGGGCAGCTCAGGTCTGTATTTT

clone_size: .
j_call: TRBJ2-2
v_call: TRBV19
d_call: .
cdr3_aa: CASSGGRWIGELFF
cdr3_nt: TGTGCCAGTAGTGGGGGACGCTGGATAGGGGAGCTGTTTTTT

clone_size: .
j_call: TRBJ1-1
v_call: TRBV7-2
d_call: .
cdr3_aa: CASSVTHTEAFF
cdr3_nt: TGTGCCAGCAGCGTGACACACACTGAAGCTTTCTTT

clone_size: .
j_call: TRBJ2-3
v_call: TRBV9
d_call: TRBD2
cdr3_aa: CASSKRHQGGTDTQYF
cdr3_nt: TGTGCCAGCAGCAAGCGGCACCAGGGAGGGACAGATACGCAGTATTTT

clone_size: .
j_call: TRBJ2-1
v_call: TRBV5-1
d_call: .
cdr3_aa: CASSPAGNEQFF
cdr3_nt: TGCGCCAGCAGCCCGGCGGGGAATGAGCAGTTCTTC

clone_size: .
j_call: TRBJ1-2
v_call: TRBV19
d_call: .
cdr3_aa: CASSQSRSGYTF
cdr3_nt: TGTGCCAGTAGCCAAAGCAGGAGCGGCTACACCTTC

clone_size: .
j_call: TRBJ1-3
v_call: TRBV9
d_call: TRBD1
cdr3_aa: CASSLTGGSGNTIYF
cdr3_nt: TGTGCCAGCAGCCTTACAGGGGGCTCTGGAAACACCATATATTTT

clone_size: .
j_call: TRBJ1-5
v_call: TRBV9
d_call: .
cdr3_aa: CASSGHREGYQPQHF
cdr3_nt: TGTGCCAGCAGCGGCCACAGGGAGGGATATCAGCCCCAGCATTTT

clone_size: .
j_call: TRBJ1-2
v_call: TRBV20-1
d_call: .
cdr3_aa: CSAPHQAGYTF
cdr3_nt: TGCAGTGCTCCACATCAGGCTGGCTACACCTTC

clone_size: .
j_call: TRBJ1-1
v_call: TRBV7-9
d_call: .
cdr3_aa: CASSLQPNTEAFF
cdr3_nt: TGTGCCAGCAGCTTACAGCCGAACACTGAAGCTTTCTTT

clone_size: .
j_call: TRBJ2-5
v_call: TRBV18
d_call: .
cdr3_aa: CASSPDEETQYF
cdr3_nt: TGTGCCAGCTCACCAGACGAAGAGACCCAGTACTTC

clone_size: many
j_call: TRBJ1-1
v_call: TRBV6-5
d_call: .
cdr3_aa: CASSPFRGEAFF
cdr3_nt: TGTGCCAGCAGTCCGTTCAGGGGTGAAGCTTTCTTT

clone_size: .
j_call: TRBJ1-1
v_call: TRBV11-1
d_call: .
cdr3_aa: CASSLAVNTEAFF
cdr3_nt: TGTGCCAGCAGCCTGGCCGTGAACACTGAAGCTTTCTTT

clone_size: .
j_call: TRBJ2-7
v_call: TRBV30
d_call: .
cdr3_aa: CAWSPGAGDEQYF
cdr3_nt: TGTGCCTGGAGTCCTGGGGCCGGCGACGAGCAGTACTTC

clone_size: .
j_call: TRBJ2-1
v_call: TRBV6-5
d_call: .
cdr3_aa: CASSVVNNEQFF
cdr3_nt: TGTGCCAGCAGCGTAGTGAACAATGAGCAGTTCTTC

clone_size: .
j_call: TRBJ1-5
v_call: TRBV5-6
d_call: TRBD1
cdr3_aa: CASSLGGQGPAGNQPQHF
cdr3_nt: TGTGCCAGCAGCTTGGGGGGACAGGGCCCAGCGGGAAATCAGCCCCAGCATTTT

clone_size: .
j_call: TRBJ2-7
v_call: TRBV7-2
d_call: .
cdr3_aa: CASSLGSPGVSYEQYF
cdr3_nt: TGTGCCAGCAGCTTAGGATCCCCCGGGGTCTCCTACGAGCAGTACTTC

clone_size: .
j_call: TRBJ1-2
v_call: TRBV19
d_call: .
cdr3_aa: CATTSTPRLDYGYTF
cdr3_nt: TGTGCCACTACAAGCACCCCCAGATTGGACTATGGCTACACCTTC

clone_size: .
j_call: TRBJ2-7
v_call: TRBV5-6
d_call: .
cdr3_aa: CASSLVGRVGEQYF
cdr3_nt: TGTGCCAGCAGCTTGGTCGGGAGAGTAGGCGAGCAGTACTTC

clone_size: .
j_call: TRBJ2-3
v_call: TRBV5-1
d_call: .
cdr3_aa: CASSLTGSTDTQYF
cdr3_nt: TGCGCCAGCAGCTTAACCGGGAGCACAGATACGCAGTATTTT

clone_size: .
j_call: TRBJ1-5
v_call: TRBV6-1
d_call: .
cdr3_aa: CASSESGQRNQPQHF
cdr3_nt: TGTGCCAGCAGTGAATCTGGACAGCGAAATCAGCCCCAGCATTTT

clone_size: .
j_call: TRBJ1-2
v_call: TRBV5-1
d_call: TRBD1
cdr3_aa: CASSPGQEGHGYTF
cdr3_nt: TGCGCCAGCAGCCCAGGACAGGAGGGACATGGCTACACCTTC

clone_size: once
j_call: TRBJ2-2
v_call: TRBV10-3
d_call: .
cdr3_aa: CAISAGRDSGELFF
cdr3_nt: TGTGCCATCAGCGCGGGGAGAGACTCCGGGGAGCTGTTTTTT

clone_size: .
j_call: TRBJ2-7
v_call: TRBV7-2
d_call: .
cdr3_aa: CASSSGPDYEQYF
cdr3_nt: TGTGCCAGCAGTTCCGGACCCGACTACGAGCAGTACTTC

clone_size: .
j_call: TRBJ1-1
v_call: TRBV19
d_call: TRBD1
cdr3_aa: CASSTSGQFGTEAFF
cdr3_nt: TGTGCCAGTAGTACCTCGGGACAGTTTGGCACTGAAGCTTTCTTT

clone_size: .
j_call: TRBJ1-1
v_call: TRBV7-9
d_call: .
cdr3_aa: CAVVNTEAFF
cdr3_nt: TGTGCCGTCGTGAACACTGAAGCTTTCTTT

clone_size: .
j_call: TRBJ2-5
v_call: TRBV6-2/TRBV6-3
d_call: .
cdr3_aa: CASSPQETQYF
cdr3_nt: TGTGCCAGCAGCCCACAGGAGACCCAGTACTTC

clone_size: .
j_call: TRBJ1-4
v_call: TRBV27
d_call: .
cdr3_aa: CASSSIRRTTNEKLFF
cdr3_nt: TGTGCCAGCAGTTCTATCCGACGGACAACTAATGAAAAACTGTTTTTT

clone_size: .
j_call: TRBJ1-1
v_call: TRBV28
d_call: .
cdr3_aa: CASRLPSDTEAFF
cdr3_nt: TGTGCCAGCAGATTACCGTCTGACACTGAAGCTTTCTTT

clone_size: .
j_call: TRBJ2-7
v_call: TRBV5-1
d_call: .
cdr3_aa: CASRFEGNYEQYF
cdr3_nt: TGCGCCAGCCGATTCGAAGGGAATTACGAGCAGTACTTC

clone_size: .
j_call: TRBJ1-1
v_call: TRBV6-5
d_call: TRBD1
cdr3_aa: CASSYGTGFTEAFF
cdr3_nt: TGTGCCAGCAGTTACGGGACAGGGTTTACTGAAGCTTTCTTT

clone_size: .
j_call: TRBJ1-6
v_call: TRBV27
d_call: .
cdr3_aa: CASSPGVGHSPLHF
cdr3_nt: TGTGCCAGCAGTCCTGGAGTAGGGCATTCACCCCTCCACTTT

clone_size: .
j_call: TRBJ1-5
v_call: TRBV7-8
d_call: .
cdr3_aa: CASSTEESRYQPQHF
cdr3_nt: TGTGCCAGCAGCACAGAAGAGAGTAGGTATCAGCCCCAGCATTTT

clone_size: few
j_call: TRBJ2-7
v_call: TRBV2
d_call: .
cdr3_aa: CASGRGSYEQYF
cdr3_nt: TGTGCCAGTGGCAGGGGATCCTACGAGCAGTACTTC

clone_size: .
j_call: TRBJ2-1
v_call: TRBV19
d_call: .
cdr3_aa: CASSMGFNLNEQFF
cdr3_nt: TGTGCCAGTAGTATGGGATTTAACCTCAATGAGCAGTTCTTC

clone_size: .
j_call: TRBJ1-2
v_call: TRBV7-3
d_call: .
cdr3_aa: CASSSQTIHSNQSSRGYTF
cdr3_nt: TGTGCCAGCAGCTCCCAGACAATCCATAGTAACCAGAGCAGTAGGGGCTACACCTTC

clone_size: few
j_call: TRBJ2-7
v_call: TRBV30
d_call: .
cdr3_aa: CAWSKNYEQYF
cdr3_nt: TGTGCCTGGAGCAAGAACTACGAGCAGTACTTC

clone_size: .
j_call: TRBJ2-2
v_call: TRBV6-2/TRBV6-3
d_call: .
cdr3_aa: CASSYSRVFGELFF
cdr3_nt: TGTGCCAGCAGTTACTCGAGGGTTTTCGGGGAGCTGTTTTTT

clone_size: .
j_call: TRBJ2-5
v_call: TRBV28
d_call: .
cdr3_aa: CASSSGETQYF
cdr3_nt: TGTGCCAGCAGTTCCGGAGAAACCCAGTACTTC

clone_size: .
j_call: TRBJ2-1
v_call: TRBV5-1
d_call: TRBD2
cdr3_aa: CASSISTSGVDNEQFF
cdr3_nt: TGCGCCAGCAGCATCTCGACTAGCGGGGTGGACAATGAGCAGTTCTTC